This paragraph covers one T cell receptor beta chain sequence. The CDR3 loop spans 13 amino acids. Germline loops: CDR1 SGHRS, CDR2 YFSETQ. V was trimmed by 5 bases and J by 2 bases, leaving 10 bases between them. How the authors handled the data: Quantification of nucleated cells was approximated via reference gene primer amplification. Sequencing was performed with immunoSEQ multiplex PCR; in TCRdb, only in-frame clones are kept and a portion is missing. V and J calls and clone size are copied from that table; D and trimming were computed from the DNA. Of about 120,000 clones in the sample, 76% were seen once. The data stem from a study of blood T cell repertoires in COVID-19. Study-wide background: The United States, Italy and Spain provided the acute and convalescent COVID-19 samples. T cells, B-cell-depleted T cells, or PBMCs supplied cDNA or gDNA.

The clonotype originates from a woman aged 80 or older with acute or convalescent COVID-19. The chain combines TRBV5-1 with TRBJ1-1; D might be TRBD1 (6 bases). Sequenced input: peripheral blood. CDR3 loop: CASRFGTNTEAFF. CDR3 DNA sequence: TGCGCCAGCAGATTTGGGACAAACACTGAAGCTTTCTTT.